The present TCR beta chain was sequenced within a study of blood T cell repertoires in COVID-19. Sequencing was performed with immunoSEQ multiplex PCR; in TCRdb, only in-frame clones are kept and a portion is missing. The sample has around 25,000 clones; 80% to 90% are singletons. The length of the CDR3 is 14 residues. V lost 8 bases and J 5 bases, leaving 18 bases between the germline ends. Germline values: CDR1 ENHRY, CDR2 SYGVKD. The sequence derives from a woman over 75 with acute or convalescent COVID-19. The sample consisted of peripheral blood. The genes are TRBV10-3 and TRBJ1-1; perhaps TRBD1 as D (5 bases). CDR3 amino acids: CAIGPTGGRTEAFF. The CDR3, as DNA: TGTGCCATCGGGCCCACGGGGGGTCGGACTGAAGCTTTCTTT.